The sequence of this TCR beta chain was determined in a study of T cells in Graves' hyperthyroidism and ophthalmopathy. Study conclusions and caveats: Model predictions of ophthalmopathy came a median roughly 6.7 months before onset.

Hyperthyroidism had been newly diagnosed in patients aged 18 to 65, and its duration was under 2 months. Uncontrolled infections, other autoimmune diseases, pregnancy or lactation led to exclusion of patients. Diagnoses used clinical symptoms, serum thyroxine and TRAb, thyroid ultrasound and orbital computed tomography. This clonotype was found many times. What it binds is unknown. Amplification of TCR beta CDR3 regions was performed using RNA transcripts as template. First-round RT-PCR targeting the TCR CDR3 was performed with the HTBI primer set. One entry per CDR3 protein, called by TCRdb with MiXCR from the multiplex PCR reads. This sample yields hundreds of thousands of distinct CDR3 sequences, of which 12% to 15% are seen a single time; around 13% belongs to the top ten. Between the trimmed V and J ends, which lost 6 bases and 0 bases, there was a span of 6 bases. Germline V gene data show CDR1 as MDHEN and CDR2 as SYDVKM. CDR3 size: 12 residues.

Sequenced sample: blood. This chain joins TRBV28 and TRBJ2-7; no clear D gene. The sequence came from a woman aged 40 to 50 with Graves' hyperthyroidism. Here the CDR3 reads CASRWGSYEQYF. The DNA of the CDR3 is TGTGCCAGCAGGTGGGGCTCCTACGAGCAGTACTTC.